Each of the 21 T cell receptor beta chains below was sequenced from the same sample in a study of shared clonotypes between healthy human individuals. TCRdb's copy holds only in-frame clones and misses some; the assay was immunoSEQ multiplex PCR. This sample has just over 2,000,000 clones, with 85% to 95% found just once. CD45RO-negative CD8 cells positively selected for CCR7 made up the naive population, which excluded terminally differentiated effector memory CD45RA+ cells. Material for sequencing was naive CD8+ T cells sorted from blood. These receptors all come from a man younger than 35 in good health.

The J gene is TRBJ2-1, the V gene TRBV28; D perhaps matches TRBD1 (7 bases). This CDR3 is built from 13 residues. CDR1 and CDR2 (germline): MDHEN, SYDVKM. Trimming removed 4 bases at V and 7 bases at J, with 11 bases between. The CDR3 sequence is CASSYRGGNEQFF. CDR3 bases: TGTGCCAGCAGTTACAGGGGAGGAAATGAGCAGTTCTTC.

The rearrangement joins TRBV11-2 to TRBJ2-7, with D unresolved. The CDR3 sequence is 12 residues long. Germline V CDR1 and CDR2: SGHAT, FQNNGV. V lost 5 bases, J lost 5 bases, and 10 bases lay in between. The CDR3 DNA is TGTGCCAGCAGCCCCCCAAAACACGAGCAGTACTTC. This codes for CASSPPKHEQYF. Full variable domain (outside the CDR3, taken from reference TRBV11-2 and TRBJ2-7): EAGVAQSPRYKIIEKRQSVAFWCNPISGHATLYWYQQILGQGPKLLIQFQNNGVVDDSQLPKDRFSAERLKGVDSTLKIQPAKLEDSAVYLCASSPPKHEQYFGPGTRLTVT.

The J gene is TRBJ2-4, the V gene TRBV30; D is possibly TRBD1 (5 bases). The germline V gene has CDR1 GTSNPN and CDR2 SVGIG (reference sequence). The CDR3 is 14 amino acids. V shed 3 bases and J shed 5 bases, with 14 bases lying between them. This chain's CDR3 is CAWSPGQVQNIQYF. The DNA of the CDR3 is TGTGCCTGGAGCCCTGGACAAGTCCAAAACATTCAGTACTTC.

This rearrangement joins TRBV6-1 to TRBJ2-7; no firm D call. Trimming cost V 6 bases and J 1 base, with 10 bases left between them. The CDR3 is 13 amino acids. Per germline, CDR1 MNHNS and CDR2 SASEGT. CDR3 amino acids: CASSAATSYEQYF. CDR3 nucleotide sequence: TGTGCCAGCAGCGCCGCCACATCCTACGAGCAGTACTTC.

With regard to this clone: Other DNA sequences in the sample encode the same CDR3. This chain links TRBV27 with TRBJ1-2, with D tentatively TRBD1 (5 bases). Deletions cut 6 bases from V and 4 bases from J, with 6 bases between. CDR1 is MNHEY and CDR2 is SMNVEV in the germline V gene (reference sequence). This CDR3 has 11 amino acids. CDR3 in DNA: TGTGCCAGCAGCGACAGCTATGGCTACACCTTC. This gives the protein CASSDSYGYTF.

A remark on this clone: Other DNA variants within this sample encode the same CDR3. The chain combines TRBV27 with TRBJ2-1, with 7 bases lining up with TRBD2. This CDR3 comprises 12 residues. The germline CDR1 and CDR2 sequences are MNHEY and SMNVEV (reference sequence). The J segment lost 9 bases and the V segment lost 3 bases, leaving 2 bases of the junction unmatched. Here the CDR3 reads CASSLGGGEQFF. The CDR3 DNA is TGTGCCAGCAGTTTGGGCGGGGGTGAGCAGTTCTTC.

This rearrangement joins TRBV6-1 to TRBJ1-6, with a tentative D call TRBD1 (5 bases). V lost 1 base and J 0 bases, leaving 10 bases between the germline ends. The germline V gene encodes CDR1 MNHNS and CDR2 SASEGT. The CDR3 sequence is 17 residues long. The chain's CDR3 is CASSEGVGHSYNSPLHF. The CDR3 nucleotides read TGTGCCAGCAGTGAAGGAGTGGGGCACTCCTATAATTCACCCCTCCACTTT.

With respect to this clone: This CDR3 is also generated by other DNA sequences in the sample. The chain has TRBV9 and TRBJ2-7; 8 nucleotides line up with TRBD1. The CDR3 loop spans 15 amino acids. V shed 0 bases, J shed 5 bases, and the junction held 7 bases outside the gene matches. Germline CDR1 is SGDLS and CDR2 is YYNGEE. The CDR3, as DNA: TGTGCCAGCAGCGTAGGAGGGACAGGCAGGGACGAGCAGTACTTC. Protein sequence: CASSVGGTGRDEQYF.

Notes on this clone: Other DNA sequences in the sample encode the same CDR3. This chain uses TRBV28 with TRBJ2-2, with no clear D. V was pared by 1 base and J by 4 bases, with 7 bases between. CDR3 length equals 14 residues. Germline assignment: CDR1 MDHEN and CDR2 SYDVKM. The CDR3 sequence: CASSLSGSTGELFF. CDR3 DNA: TGTGCCAGCAGTTTATCCGGAAGCACCGGGGAGCTGTTTTTT.

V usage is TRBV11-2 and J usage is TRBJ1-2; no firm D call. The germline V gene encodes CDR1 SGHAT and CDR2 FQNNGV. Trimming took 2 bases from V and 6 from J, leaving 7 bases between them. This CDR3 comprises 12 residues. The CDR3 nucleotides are TGTGCCAGCAGCTTACCGGCGGATGGCTACACCTTC. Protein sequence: CASSLPADGYTF.

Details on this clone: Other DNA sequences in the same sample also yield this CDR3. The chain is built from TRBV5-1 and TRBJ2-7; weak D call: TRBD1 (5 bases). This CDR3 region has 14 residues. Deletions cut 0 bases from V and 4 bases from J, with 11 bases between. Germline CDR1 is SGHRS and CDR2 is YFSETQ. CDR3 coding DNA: TGCGCCAGCAGCTTGGTTCAGGGTAGTTACGAGCAGTACTTC. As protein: CASSLVQGSYEQYF.

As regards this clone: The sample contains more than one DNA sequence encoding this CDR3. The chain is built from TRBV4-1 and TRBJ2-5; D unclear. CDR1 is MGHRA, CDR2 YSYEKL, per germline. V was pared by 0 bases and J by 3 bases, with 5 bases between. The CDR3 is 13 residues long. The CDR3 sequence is CASSQDREETQYF. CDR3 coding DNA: TGCGCCAGCAGCCAAGATCGCGAAGAGACCCAGTACTTC.

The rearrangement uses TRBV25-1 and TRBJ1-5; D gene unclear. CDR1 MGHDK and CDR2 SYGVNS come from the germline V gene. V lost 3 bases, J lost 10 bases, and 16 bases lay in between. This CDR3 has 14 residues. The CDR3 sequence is CASSDYESGQPQHF. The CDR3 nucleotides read TGTGCCAGCAGTGATTATGAGTCCGGGCAACCCCAGCATTTT.

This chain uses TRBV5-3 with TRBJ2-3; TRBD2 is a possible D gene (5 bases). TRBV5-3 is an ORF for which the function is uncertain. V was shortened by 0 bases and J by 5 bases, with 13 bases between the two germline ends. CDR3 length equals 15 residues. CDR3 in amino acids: CARSLGPTGEDTQYF. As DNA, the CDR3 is TGTGCCAGAAGCTTGGGGCCTACCGGGGAAGATACGCAGTATTTT.

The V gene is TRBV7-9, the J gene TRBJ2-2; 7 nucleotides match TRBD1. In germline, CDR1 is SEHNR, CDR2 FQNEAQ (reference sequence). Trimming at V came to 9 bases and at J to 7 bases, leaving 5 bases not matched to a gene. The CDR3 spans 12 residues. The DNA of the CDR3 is TGTGCCAGTACAGGGGCTGGCGGGGAGCTGTTTTTT. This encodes CASTGAGGELFF.

CDR3 in DNA: TGCAGCGTTGAGAGGGGCGACGGGGTAGAGACCCAGTACTTC. Translation gives CSVERGDGVETQYF. The chain carries TRBV29-1 and TRBJ2-5, with D possibly being TRBD1 or TRBD2 (5 bases each). Germline CDR1 is SQVTM and CDR2 is ANQGSEA. V lost 3 bases, J lost 4 bases, and 15 bases lay in between. The CDR3 has 14 residues.

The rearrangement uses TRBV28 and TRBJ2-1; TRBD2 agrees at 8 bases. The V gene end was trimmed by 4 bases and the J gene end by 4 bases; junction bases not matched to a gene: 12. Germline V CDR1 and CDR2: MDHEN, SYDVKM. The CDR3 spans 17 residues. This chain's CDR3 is CASSSGTNSGVYNEQFF. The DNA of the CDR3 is TGTGCCAGCAGTTCAGGTACCAATAGCGGGGTTTACAATGAGCAGTTCTTC.

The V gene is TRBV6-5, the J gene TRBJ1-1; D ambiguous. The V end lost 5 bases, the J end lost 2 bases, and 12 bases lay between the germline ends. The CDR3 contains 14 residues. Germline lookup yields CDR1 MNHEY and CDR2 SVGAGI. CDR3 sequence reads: CASSPSASNTEAFF. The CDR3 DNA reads TGTGCCAGCAGTCCGTCTGCGTCCAACACTGAAGCTTTCTTT.

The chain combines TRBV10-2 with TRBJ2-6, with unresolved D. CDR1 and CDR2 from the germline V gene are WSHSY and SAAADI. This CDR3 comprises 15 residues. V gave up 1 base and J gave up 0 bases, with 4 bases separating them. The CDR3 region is CASSEFLSGANVLTF. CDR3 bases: TGCGCCAGCAGTGAGTTCCTCTCTGGGGCCAACGTCCTGACTTTC.

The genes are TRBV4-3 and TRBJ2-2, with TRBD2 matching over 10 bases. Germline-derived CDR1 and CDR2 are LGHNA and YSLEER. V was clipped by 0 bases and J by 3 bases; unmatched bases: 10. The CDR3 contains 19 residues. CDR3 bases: TGCGCCAGCAGCCAAGATTGGCTAGCGGGAGTTTCGTACACCGGGGAGCTGTTTTTT. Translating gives CASSQDWLAGVSYTGELFF.

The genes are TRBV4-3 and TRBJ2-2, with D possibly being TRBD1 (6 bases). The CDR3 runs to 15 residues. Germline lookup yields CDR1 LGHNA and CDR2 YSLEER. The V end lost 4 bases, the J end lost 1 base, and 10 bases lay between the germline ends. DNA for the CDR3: TGCGCCAGCAGCCGTCTGACAGGGAACACCGGGGAGCTGTTTTTT. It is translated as CASSRLTGNTGELFF.